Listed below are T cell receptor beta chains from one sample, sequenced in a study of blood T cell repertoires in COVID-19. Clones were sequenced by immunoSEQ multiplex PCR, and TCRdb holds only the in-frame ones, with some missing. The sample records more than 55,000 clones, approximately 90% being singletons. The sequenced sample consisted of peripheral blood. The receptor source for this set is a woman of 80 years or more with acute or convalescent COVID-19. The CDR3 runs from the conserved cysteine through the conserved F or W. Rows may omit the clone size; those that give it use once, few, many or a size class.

CDR3 protein: CASSPGALNTEAFF
V gene: TRBV14
clone size: once
J gene: TRBJ1-1

CDR3 protein: CASSSNAGQGYTGELFF
V gene: TRBV18
clone size: NA
J gene: TRBJ2-2

CDR3 protein: CSVGLQSKDQPQHF
V gene: TRBV29-1
clone size: NA
J gene: TRBJ1-5

CDR3 protein: CASSQDRRGGEQYF
V gene: TRBV4-3
clone size: NA
J gene: TRBJ2-7

CDR3 protein: CAWQPTNPLETQYF
V gene: TRBV30
clone size: NA
J gene: TRBJ2-5

CDR3 protein: CASSQTSGGEYEQYF
V gene: TRBV18
clone size: NA
J gene: TRBJ2-7

CDR3 protein: CASSPETSGGETQYF
V gene: TRBV18
clone size: NA
J gene: TRBJ2-5

CDR3 protein: CASSRRGGRGPAYEQYF
V gene: TRBV4-2
clone size: NA
J gene: NA

CDR3 protein: CASREAGGDTDTQYF
V gene: TRBV19
clone size: NA
J gene: TRBJ2-3

CDR3 protein: CASRTSGQETQYF
V gene: TRBV19
clone size: once
J gene: TRBJ2-5

CDR3 protein: CSAIAARQQYF
V gene: TRBV20-1
clone size: once
J gene: TRBJ2-7

CDR3 protein: CASSYLMNTEAFF
V gene: TRBV5-1
clone size: NA
J gene: TRBJ1-1

CDR3 protein: CASSLNGNEKLFF
V gene: TRBV28
clone size: NA
J gene: TRBJ1-4